These 30 T cell receptor beta chains were sequenced from one sample in a study of shared clonotypes between healthy human individuals. Clones were sequenced by immunoSEQ multiplex PCR, and TCRdb holds only the in-frame ones, with some missing. The sample has some 490,000 clones, 65% to 85% seen once; the top ten hold 10% to 15%. The sample consisted of PBMCs. These receptors were taken from a woman in her 40s in good health. Some clones in this sample may be carry-over from other donors' samples.

The genes are TRBV4-3 and TRBJ2-3; D not resolved. This CDR3 has 15 residues. Germline V CDR1 and CDR2: LGHNA, YSLEER. The V end was cut by 0 bases, the J end by 10 bases, with 17 bases between. CDR3 sequence reads: CASSQEMGRGHSQYF. Written as DNA, the CDR3 is TGCGCCAGCAGCCAAGAGATGGGTAGAGGTCATTCGCAGTATTTT.

V and J are TRBV5-1 and TRBJ1-1; 8 nucleotides agree with TRBD1. The CDR3 runs 15 residues. Germline CDR1 reads SGHRS; CDR2 reads YFSETQ. The V gene end was trimmed by 4 bases and the J gene end by 3 bases; junction bases not matched to a gene: 8. The CDR3 DNA reads TGCGCCAGCAGCCGATCGACAGGGGAGTACACTGAAGCTTTCTTT. Residues: CASSRSTGEYTEAFF.

The chain combines TRBV6-1 with TRBJ1-4, with D unresolved. V lost 1 base, J lost 0 bases, and 6 bases lay in between. The CDR3 is made up of 15 amino acids. Germline values: CDR1 MNHNS, CDR2 SASEGT. CDR3 nucleotides: TGTGCCAGCAGTGAAGGCGGCGCAACTAATGAAAAACTGTTTTTT. Translated, it gives CASSEGGATNEKLFF.

About this clone itself: One base separates it from a far larger clone, so it is likely a read error. This chain joins TRBV15 and TRBJ2-1; no clear D. This CDR3 contains 12 residues. Germline CDR1 and CDR2: LNHNV and YYDKDF (reference sequence). Here the CDR3 reads CATSGDEDEQFF. The CDR3 DNA reads as TGTGCCACCAGCGGAGATGAGGATGAGCAGTTCTTC.

Only a few counts were recorded for this clone. Written as DNA, the CDR3 is TGTGCCAGCAGTTTTAGTAACGGAAGGAGCTACGAGCAGTACTTC. Its translation is CASSFSNGRSYEQYF. The V call is TRBV27, the J call TRBJ2-5; D call uncertain. The DNA matches TRBJ2-7 better at its end, which makes the J call doubtful. From germline, CDR1 is MNHEY and CDR2 SMNVEV (reference sequence). The CDR3 length is 15 residues.

The chain is built from TRBV4-2 and TRBJ2-5; maybe TRBD2 (6 bases). CDR1 and CDR2 from the germline V gene are LGHNA and YNFKEQ. Trimming removed 2 bases at V and 5 bases at J, with 18 bases between. The CDR3 runs to 16 residues. CDR3 region: CASSQLEGGNSETQYF. In DNA form, the CDR3 reads TGTGCCAGCAGCCAACTAGAGGGCGGGAATAGTGAGACCCAGTACTTC.

This chain uses TRBV6-1 with TRBJ2-1; D perhaps matches TRBD1 (6 bases). The CDR3 sequence is 15 residues long. CDR1 is MNHNS, CDR2 SASEGT, per germline. V gave up 6 bases and J gave up 7 bases, with 19 bases separating them. The CDR3 DNA reads TGTGCCAGCAGCCTGGAGGTGGGGGCTTTAAATGAGCAGTTCTTC. This gives the protein CASSLEVGALNEQFF.

J is TRBJ2-7 and V is TRBV27; 10 positions match TRBD1. CDR3 size: 13 residues. Germline-derived CDR1 and CDR2 are MNHEY and SMNVEV (reference sequence). The CDR3 loop reads CATPGQGRYEQYF. Here the CDR3 DNA reads TGTGCAACCCCGGGACAGGGGAGGTACGAGCAGTACTTC.

A word on this clone: At one end, the junction sequence differs from germline, possibly due to a read error. Distinct nucleotide sequences in the sample also encode this CDR3. The chain employs TRBV29-1 and TRBJ1-4, with D perhaps TRBD1 (6 bases). Looked up from germline, CDR1 is SQVTM and CDR2 is ANQGSEA. This CDR3 is built from 14 residues. The CDR3 bases are TGTAGCGTTGAAGCTGTGGGGGGCGTTGAAAAACTGTTTTTT. Translating gives CSVEAVGGVEKLFF.

The rearrangement uses TRBV6-5 and TRBJ2-7; TRBD1 agrees at 8 bases. V shed 5 bases and J 9 bases; nucleotides not matched to a gene: 9. Germline V gene data show CDR1 as MNHEY and CDR2 as SVGAGI. The CDR3 covers 13 residues. CDR3 loop: CASSRDRGMLQYF. Here the CDR3 DNA reads TGTGCCAGCAGTCGTGACAGGGGAATGTTGCAGTACTTC.

In its sample, this clone was seen once. J is TRBJ2-7 and V is TRBV5-1, with 9 bases that match TRBD2. This CDR3 spans 15 amino acids. With 6 bases clipped from V and 4 bases from J, the junction kept 11 bases outside the gene matches. Germline V lookup: CDR1 SGHRS, CDR2 YFSETQ. Here the CDR3 reads CASKSIAGVGYEQYF. The CDR3 DNA follows: TGCGCCAGCAAATCGATAGCGGGAGTAGGATACGAGCAGTACTTC. The variable domain in full, completed from reference TRBV5-1 and TRBJ2-7, reads KAGVTQTPRYLIKTRGQQVTLSCSPISGHRSVSWYQQTPGQGLQFLFEYFSETQRNKGNFPGRFSGRQFSNSRSEMNVSTLELGDSALYLCASKSIAGVGYEQYFGPGTRLTVT.

The chain recombines TRBV7-9 with TRBJ2-1; 13 positions agree with TRBD2. There are 17 residues in the CDR3. Unmatched junction bases numbered 3, after V lost 2 bases and J lost 2 bases. CDR1 is SEHNR, CDR2 FQNEAQ, per germline (reference sequence). The CDR3: CASSLYGTSGTYNEQFF. CDR3 nucleotides: TGTGCCAGCAGCTTATATGGGACTAGCGGGACCTACAATGAGCAGTTCTTC.

V gene TRBV28 combines with J gene TRBJ1-1; 8 nucleotides match TRBD1. Germline values: CDR1 MDHEN, CDR2 SYDVKM. Germline trimming cut 6 bases from V and 0 bases from J; bases unmatched to any gene: 3. CDR3 size: 14 residues. The CDR3 DNA follows: TGTGCCAGCAGAAAGGGACAGGTGAACACTGAAGCTTTCTTT. This translates into CASRKGQVNTEAFF.

V is TRBV2 and J is TRBJ2-4; weak D call: TRBD1 (6 bases). Germline V gene data show CDR1 as SNHLY and CDR2 as FYNNEI. Trimming removed 6 bases at V and 1 base at J, with 7 bases between. This CDR3 has 13 amino acids. The CDR3 here is CASRRGAKNIQYF. The CDR3 DNA sequence: TGTGCCAGCAGAAGGGGGGCCAAAAACATTCAGTACTTC.

The rearrangement joins TRBV28 to TRBJ2-7, with 15 positions matching TRBD2. Germline V gene lookup returns CDR1 MDHEN and CDR2 SYDVKM. The V segment lost 5 bases and the J segment 7 bases; nucleotides outside the gene matches: 9. The CDR3 loop spans 16 amino acids. The CDR3 DNA follows: TGTGCCAGCAGTACAGGGACTAGCGGGAGGTCGGGGGAGCAGTACTTC. It translates to CASSTGTSGRSGEQYF.

This clone was recorded many times. The identical CDR3 is also encoded by other nucleotide sequences in the sample. The chain combines TRBV4-3 with TRBJ2-2; D uncertain. The germline V gene has CDR1 LGHNA and CDR2 YSLEER. This CDR3 has 15 amino acids. Trimming stripped 1 base from V and 2 bases from J, with 8 bases between. The CDR3 bases are TGCGCCAGCAGCCAAGTCTACGGAAACACCGGGGAGCTGTTTTTT. It encodes CASSQVYGNTGELFF.

Only one count was recorded for this clone. The gene calls are TRBV7-9 and TRBJ1-5; 9 nucleotides agree with TRBD1. V dropped 6 bases and J dropped 4; count of bases not matched to a gene: 7. There are 15 residues in the CDR3. Germline V gives CDR1 SEHNR, CDR2 FQNEAQ (reference sequence). DNA for the CDR3: TGTGCCAGCAGTCTAGCGGGGACAGGGAATCAGCCCCAGCATTTT. It codes for CASSLAGTGNQPQHF.

The genes are TRBV19 and TRBJ1-4; D is ambiguous. This CDR3 is 14 amino acids long. CDR1 and CDR2 (germline): LNHDA, SQIVND (reference sequence). With 3 bases removed from V and 3 bases from J, the gap between germline ends came to 8 bases. In DNA, the CDR3 is TGTGCCAGTAGTATCGGGTTGCCTAATGAAAAACTGTTTTTT. Encoded protein: CASSIGLPNEKLFF.

This clone showed up just once. The V and J genes are TRBV18 and TRBJ2-7, with no clear D. The CDR3 loop spans 10 amino acids. The ends were cut back, 4 bases at V and 7 bases at J, with 5 bases in the middle. The germline gives CDR1 KGHSH, CDR2 LQKENI. Here the CDR3 reads CASSQPEQYF. DNA of the CDR3: TGTGCCAGCTCACAACCAGAGCAGTACTTC.

V and J are TRBV29-1 and TRBJ1-1, with D unresolved. V lost 7 bases, J lost 0 bases, and 9 bases lay in between. CDR1 and CDR2 (germline): SQVTM, ANQGSEA. The CDR3 totals 12 residues. The CDR3 DNA is TGCAGCGGAAAAGGAATGAACACTGAAGCTTTCTTT. This translates into CSGKGMNTEAFF.

The chain carries TRBV6-5 and TRBJ1-4; tentative D call: TRBD1 (5 bases). Germline V gene lookup returns CDR1 MNHEY and CDR2 SVGAGI. V was cut by 6 bases and J by 6 bases, with 11 bases left in between. CDR3 length equals 13 residues. Here the CDR3 reads CASRPGMDEKLFF. CDR3 coding DNA: TGTGCCAGCAGACCAGGGATGGATGAAAAACTGTTTTTT.

This chain uses TRBV5-8 with TRBJ2-1; D is possibly TRBD1 (5 bases). This CDR3 has 17 amino acids. Germline CDR1 reads SGHTS; CDR2 reads YDEGEE. Trimming removed 4 bases from V and 5 bases from J, with 22 bases in between. The CDR3 DNA reads as TGTGCCAGCAGCCCCGCAGGGTACACTATTTCCGACAATGAGCAGTTCTTC. Its protein product is CASSPAGYTISDNEQFF.

This clone was recorded at least ten times. The sample contains more than one DNA sequence encoding this CDR3. V is TRBV5-1 and J is TRBJ2-7, with 9 positions matching TRBD2. The CDR3 sequence is 18 residues long. V trimming: 1 base; J trimming: 4 bases; junction bases outside the gene matches: 15. Germline V gene sequence: CDR1 SGHRS, CDR2 YFSETQ. Here the CDR3 reads CASSLSGLAASASYEQYF. The CDR3, as DNA: TGCGCCAGCAGCTTGTCGGGACTAGCTGCCTCGGCTTCTTACGAGCAGTACTTC.

The chain uses TRBV19 and TRBJ1-1; no definite D call. Germline V gene sequence: CDR1 LNHDA, CDR2 SQIVND (reference sequence). The CDR3 is made up of 13 amino acids. V shed 5 bases and J shed 9 bases, with 16 bases lying between them. The chain's CDR3 is CASSLGTEKKAFF. For the CDR3, the DNA is TGTGCCAGTAGTTTGGGAACAGAGAAAAAAGCTTTCTTT.

For the CDR3, the DNA is TGCGCCAGCAGCCGGGGACAGGACCGGACTGGCGAGCTGTTTTTT. Translating it yields CASSRGQDRTGELFF. The rearrangement links TRBV5-1 to TRBJ2-2; 8 positions match TRBD1. V was pared by 4 bases and J by 11 bases, with 13 bases of the junction left unmatched. Germline V CDR1 and CDR2: SGHRS, YFSETQ. The CDR3 extends over 15 amino acids.

J is TRBJ2-7 and V is TRBV10-2; no definite D call. The CDR3 has 13 amino acids. In germline, CDR1 is WSHSY, CDR2 SAAADI. Trimming shortened V by 4 bases and J by 2 bases, and 9 bases separated the two germline ends. Here the CDR3 DNA reads TGCGCCAGCAGTGCCGATATTACCTACGAGCAGTACTTC. Encoded protein: CASSADITYEQYF.

The chain has TRBV2 and TRBJ2-7; tentatively, D is TRBD1 (5 bases). Germline-derived CDR1 and CDR2 are SNHLY and FYNNEI. CDR3 length: 12 residues. The germline V and J ends were trimmed by 4 bases and 3 bases, with 7 bases remaining between them. The CDR3 nucleotides read TGTGCCAGCAGTGCCGACAGCTACGAGCAGTACTTC. This encodes CASSADSYEQYF.

V is TRBV21-1 and J is TRBJ1-5; the listed D gene, TRBD1, was not tested against the DNA. TRBV21-1 counts as a pseudogene. The CDR3 spans 17 residues. This CDR3 reads CASSKWGRQGGRGPQHF. The DNA for the CDR3 is TGTGCCAGCAGCAAGTGGGGGAGACAGGGAGGCCGTGGTCCCCAGCATTTT.

This clone showed up just once. With only one base between it and a far larger clone, this is likely a read error. This same CDR3 is encoded by further DNA sequences in the sample. This chain joins TRBV7-2 and TRBJ1-2; D gene unclear. CDR3 length: 12 amino acids. Germline V gives CDR1 SGHTA, CDR2 FQGNSA. Written as DNA, the CDR3 is TGTGCCAGCAGCCCGGGGAACTATGGCTACACATTC. The encoded protein is CASSPGNYGYTF.

This clone was picked up many times. Other nucleotide sequences in the sample specify the same CDR3. The CDR3 is CASSLGDREYSPLHF. The CDR3 DNA sequence: TGTGCCAGCAGCTTAGGGGACAGGGAGTATTCACCCCTCCACTTT. This rearrangement joins TRBV13 to TRBJ1-6, with TRBD1 matching 8 bases. The germline CDR1 and CDR2 sequences are PRHDT and FYEKMQ (reference sequence). The CDR3 spans 15 residues. V was pared by 0 bases and J by 8 bases, with 3 bases of the junction left unmatched.